This T cell receptor (beta chain) was recorded in a study of T cells in localized non-small cell lung cancer. The V gene lost 4 bases and the J gene lost 0 bases, with 9 bases spanning the gap. The germline CDR1 and CDR2 sequences are MNHNS and SASEGT. The CDR3 runs 15 residues. The data were produced by immunoSEQ multiplex PCR, yet TCRdb's version contains in-frame clones alone and is incomplete. In the table there are 75,000 to 95,000 clones, approximately 88% of which are singletons. V is TRBV6-1 and J is TRBJ1-4, with D hard to call. This receptor was taken from a man between 40 and 75 years old with stage I squamous cell lung carcinoma. Material: peripheral blood, obtained before any cancer treatment. In DNA form, the CDR3 reads TGTGCCAGCAGTGCCCCTACTGCAACTAATGAAAAACTGTTTTTT. Encoded protein: CASSAPTATNEKLFF.